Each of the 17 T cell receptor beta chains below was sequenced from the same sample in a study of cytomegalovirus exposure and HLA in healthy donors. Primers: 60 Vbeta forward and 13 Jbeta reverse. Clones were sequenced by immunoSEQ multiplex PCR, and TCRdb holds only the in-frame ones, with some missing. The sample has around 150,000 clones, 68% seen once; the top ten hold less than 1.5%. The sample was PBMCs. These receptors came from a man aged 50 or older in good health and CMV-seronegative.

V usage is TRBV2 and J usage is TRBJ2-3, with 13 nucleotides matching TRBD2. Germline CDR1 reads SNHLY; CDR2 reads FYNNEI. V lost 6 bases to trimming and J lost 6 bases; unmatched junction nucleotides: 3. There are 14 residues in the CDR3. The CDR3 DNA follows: TGTGCCAGCAGGACTAGCGGGGGGATGGATACGCAGTATTTT. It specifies CASRTSGGMDTQYF.

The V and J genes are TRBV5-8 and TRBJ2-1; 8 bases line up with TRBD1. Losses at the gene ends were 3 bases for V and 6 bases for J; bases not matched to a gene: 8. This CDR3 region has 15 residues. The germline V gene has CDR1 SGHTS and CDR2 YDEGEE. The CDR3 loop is CASSSGTGRLNEQFF. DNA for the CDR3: TGTGCCAGCAGCTCCGGGACAGGCCGTCTCAATGAGCAGTTCTTC.

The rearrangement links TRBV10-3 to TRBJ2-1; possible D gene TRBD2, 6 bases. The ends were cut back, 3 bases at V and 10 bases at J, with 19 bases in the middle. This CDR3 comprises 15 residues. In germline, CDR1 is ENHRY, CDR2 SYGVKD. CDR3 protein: CAISDPGLGAGEQFF. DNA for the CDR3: TGTGCCATCAGTGACCCGGGACTTGGTGCGGGGGAGCAGTTCTTC.

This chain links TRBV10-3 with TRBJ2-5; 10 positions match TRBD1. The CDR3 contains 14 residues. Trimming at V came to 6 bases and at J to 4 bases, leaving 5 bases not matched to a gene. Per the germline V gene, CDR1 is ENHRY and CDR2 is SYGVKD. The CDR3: CAISQGQGRETQYF. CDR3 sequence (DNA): TGTGCCATCAGCCAGGGACAGGGGAGAGAGACCCAGTACTTC.

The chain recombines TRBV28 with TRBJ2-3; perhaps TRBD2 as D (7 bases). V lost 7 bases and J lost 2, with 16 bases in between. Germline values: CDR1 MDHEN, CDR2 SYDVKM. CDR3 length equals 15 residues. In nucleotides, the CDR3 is TGTGCCAGCAAAATTGGGGGGGGCATCACAGATACGCAGTATTTT. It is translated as CASKIGGGITDTQYF. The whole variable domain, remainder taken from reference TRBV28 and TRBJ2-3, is DVKVTQSSRYLVKRTGEKVFLECVQDMDHENMFWYRQDPGLGLRLIYFSYDVKMKEKGDIPEGYSVSREKKERFSLILESASTNQTSMYLCASKIGGGITDTQYFGPGTRLTVL.

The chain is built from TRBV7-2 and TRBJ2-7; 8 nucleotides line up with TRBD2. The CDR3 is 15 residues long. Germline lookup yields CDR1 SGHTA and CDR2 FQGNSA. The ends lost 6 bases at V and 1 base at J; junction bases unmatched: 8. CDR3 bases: TGTGCCAGCAGACTGGGGAGCGGGGGTTCCTACGAGCAGTACTTC. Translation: CASRLGSGGSYEQYF.

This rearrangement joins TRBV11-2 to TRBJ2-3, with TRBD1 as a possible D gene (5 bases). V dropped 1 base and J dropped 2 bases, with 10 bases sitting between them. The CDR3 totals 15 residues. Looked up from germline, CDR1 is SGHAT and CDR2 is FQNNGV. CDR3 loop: CASSLGAGITDTQYF. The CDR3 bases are TGTGCCAGCAGCTTAGGGGCAGGGATCACAGATACGCAGTATTTT.

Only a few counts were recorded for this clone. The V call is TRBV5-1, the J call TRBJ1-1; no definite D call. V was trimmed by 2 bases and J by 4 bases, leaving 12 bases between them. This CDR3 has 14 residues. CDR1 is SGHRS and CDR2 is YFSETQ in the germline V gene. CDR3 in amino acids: CASSFKDWSTEAFF. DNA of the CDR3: TGCGCCAGCAGCTTCAAAGACTGGAGCACTGAAGCTTTCTTT.

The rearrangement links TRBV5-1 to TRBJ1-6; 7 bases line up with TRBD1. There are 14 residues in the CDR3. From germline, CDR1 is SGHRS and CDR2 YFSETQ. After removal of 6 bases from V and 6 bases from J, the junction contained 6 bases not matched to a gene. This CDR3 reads CASTGGGGNSPLHF. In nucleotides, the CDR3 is TGCGCCAGCACCGGAGGGGGCGGTAATTCACCCCTCCACTTT.

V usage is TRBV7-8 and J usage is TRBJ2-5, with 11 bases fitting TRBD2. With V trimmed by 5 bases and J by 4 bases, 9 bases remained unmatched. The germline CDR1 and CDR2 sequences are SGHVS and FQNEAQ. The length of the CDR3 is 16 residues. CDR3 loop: CASSILAGGNGETQYF. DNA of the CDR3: TGTGCCAGCAGCATCCTAGCGGGGGGAAATGGAGAGACCCAGTACTTC.

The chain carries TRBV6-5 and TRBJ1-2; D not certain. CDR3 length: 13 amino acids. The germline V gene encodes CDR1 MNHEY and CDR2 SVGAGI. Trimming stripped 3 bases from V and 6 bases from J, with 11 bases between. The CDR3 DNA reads TGTGCCAGCAGTTATTGGCAAAGTAATGGCTACACCTTC. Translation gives CASSYWQSNGYTF.

CDR3 nucleotide sequence: TGTGCCAGCAACCCTGCCGGGACAACGATGCGCTACAGCTCCTACGAGCAGTACTTC. This codes for CASNPAGTTMRYSSYEQYF. The chain couples TRBV28 to TRBJ2-7; possible D gene TRBD1, 6 bases. With 7 bases removed from V and 0 bases from J, the gap between germline ends came to 28 bases. Germline lookup yields CDR1 MDHEN and CDR2 SYDVKM. CDR3 size: 19 residues.

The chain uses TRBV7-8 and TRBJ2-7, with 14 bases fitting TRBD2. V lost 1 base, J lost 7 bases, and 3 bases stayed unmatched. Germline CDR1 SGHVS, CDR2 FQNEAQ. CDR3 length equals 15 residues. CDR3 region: CASSLGLAGGLEQYF. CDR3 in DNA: TGTGCCAGCAGCTTAGGACTAGCGGGGGGGTTGGAGCAGTACTTC.

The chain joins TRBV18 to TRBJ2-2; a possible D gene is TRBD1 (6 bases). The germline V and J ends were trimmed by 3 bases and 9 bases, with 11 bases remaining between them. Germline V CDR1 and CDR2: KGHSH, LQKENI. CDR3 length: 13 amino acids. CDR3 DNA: TGTGCCAGCTCACCGAACAGGGCCTGGGAGCTGTTTTTT. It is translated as CASSPNRAWELFF. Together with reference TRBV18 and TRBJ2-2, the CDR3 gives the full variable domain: NAGVMQNPRHLVRRRGQEARLRCSPMKGHSHVYWYRQLPEEGLKFMVYLQKENIIDESGMPKERFSAEFPKEGPSILRIQQVVRGDSAAYFCASSPNRAWELFFGEGSRLTVL.

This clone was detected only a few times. CDR3 loop: CASRAGTSNSPLHF. The CDR3 DNA is TGTGCCAGCAGGGCAGGGACAAGTAATTCACCCCTCCACTTT. The V gene is TRBV11-1, the J gene TRBJ1-6; TRBD1 might be the D (6 bases). Between the trimmed V and J ends, which lost 6 bases and 6 bases, there was a span of 12 bases. The CDR3 is 14 amino acids. CDR1 is SGHAT and CDR2 is FQDESV in the germline V gene (reference sequence). The full variable domain, its missing parts supplied by reference TRBV11-1 and TRBJ1-6, is EAEVAQSPRYKITEKSQAVAFWCDPISGHATLYWYRQILGQGPELLVQFQDESVVDDSQLPKDRFSAERLKGVDSTLKIQPAELGDSAMYLCASRAGTSNSPLHFGNGTRLTVT.

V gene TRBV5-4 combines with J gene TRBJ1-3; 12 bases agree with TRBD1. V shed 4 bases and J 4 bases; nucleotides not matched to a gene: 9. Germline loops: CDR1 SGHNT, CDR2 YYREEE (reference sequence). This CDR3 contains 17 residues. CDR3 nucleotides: TGTGCCAGCAGCCCGGGGACAGGGGGCGCATACGGAAACACCATATATTTT. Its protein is CASSPGTGGAYGNTIYF.

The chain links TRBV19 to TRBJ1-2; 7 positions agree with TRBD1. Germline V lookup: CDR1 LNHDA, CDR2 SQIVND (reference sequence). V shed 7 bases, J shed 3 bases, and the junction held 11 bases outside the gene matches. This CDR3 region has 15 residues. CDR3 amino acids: CASTPDRDEYYGYTF. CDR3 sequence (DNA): TGTGCCAGTACCCCAGACAGGGATGAGTACTATGGCTACACCTTC.